This entry describes one T cell receptor (beta chain). The table came from immunoSEQ multiplex PCR; TCRdb's copy has only in-frame clones and leaves some out. The sample lists about 350,000 clones; about 92% were seen once. This sample was taken from a study of Ad26.COV2.S vaccination and SARS-CoV-2 variants. The CDR3 has 15 residues. Germline V lookup: CDR1 LGHNA, CDR2 YSLEER. The germline V and J ends were trimmed by 0 bases and 2 bases, with 10 bases remaining between them. The sequence was collected from a human donor who had recovered from COVID-19. The chain has TRBV4-3 and TRBJ1-1; TRBD1 might be the D (5 bases). The input for sequencing was peripheral blood, taken after recovery from COVID-19. The CDR3: CASSQDPGTNTEAFF. CDR3 sequence (DNA): TGCGCCAGCAGCCAAGATCCGGGGACTAACACTGAAGCTTTCTTT.